The 2 T cell receptor beta chains given below trace back to one sample, sequenced in a study of blood T cell repertoires in COVID-19. Profiled with immunoSEQ multiplex PCR; TCRdb holds only in-frame clones, not every one. Of about 35,000 clones detected, almost 90% appear once; the ten largest clones hold roughly 6.3%. The sample taken for sequencing was peripheral blood. The receptors derive from a human donor in a cohort sampled during active COVID-19.

V usage is TRBV9 and J usage is TRBJ1-2; D unresolved. The V end was cut by 3 bases, the J end by 8 bases, with 14 bases between. This CDR3 is built from 13 residues. Germline CDR1 is SGDLS and CDR2 is YYNGEE. The CDR3 DNA reads as TGTGCCAGCAGCGCACAACTGGCGGGAGGCTACACCTTC. This encodes CASSAQLAGGYTF. The complete variable domain, with remaining parts taken from reference TRBV9 and TRBJ1-2, reads DSGVTQTPKHLITATGQRVTLRCSPRSGDLSVYWYQQSLDQGLQFLIQYYNGEERAKGNILERFSAQQFPDLHSELNLSSLELGDSALYFCASSAQLAGGYTFGSGTRLTVV.

The chain couples TRBV18 to TRBJ1-6; 7 bases match TRBD1. CDR3 length: 15 amino acids. Germline V gene data show CDR1 as KGHSH and CDR2 as LQKENI. The J segment lost 9 bases and the V segment lost 6 bases, leaving 11 bases of the junction unmatched. Written as DNA, the CDR3 is TGTGCCAGCTCGAGGACAGGAGCGATAGGTTCACCCCTCCACTTT. Protein: CASSRTGAIGSPLHF.